This is a list of T cell receptor beta chains from one sample in a study of blood T cells in healthy people across ages. TCRdb reprocessed the 5' RACE reads via MiXCR and lists one record per CDR3 protein. The sample records roughly 720,000 distinct CDR3 sequences, less than 70% being singletons. Sequenced material: blood. The receptors here all came from a man older than 75 in good health. Both conserved end residues are part of each CDR3. Fields, in order: CDR3 protein, D gene, V gene. The D gene is left open where the match is weak.

CDR3: CASSSRGAGTDTQYF
D: TRBD2
V: TRBV11-3

CDR3: CSARDMSGEQFF
D: NA
V: TRBV20-1

CDR3: CSVVGETQYF
D: NA
V: TRBV29-1

CDR3: CASIGASGTYEQYF
D: TRBD2
V: TRBV2

CDR3: CASSVGHEVSGANVLTF
D: NA
V: TRBV9

CDR3: CASSLVKAGTYNEQFF
D: NA
V: TRBV27

CDR3: CASSSSHRGTYGYTF
D: TRBD1
V: TRBV5-6

CDR3: CASSLFGGETQYF
D: NA
V: TRBV27

CDR3: CAISQAQGAQDGYTF
D: TRBD1
V: TRBV10-3

CDR3: CASSPQGRDTDTQYF
D: NA
V: TRBV3-1

CDR3: CASSYSENEQYF
D: NA
V: TRBV5-1

CDR3: CASSLFYGVQETQYF
D: NA
V: TRBV27

CDR3: CSARDGSGLAAYNEQFF
D: TRBD2
V: TRBV20-1

CDR3: CASSYPGTGWGYTF
D: TRBD1
V: TRBV28

CDR3: CASSLGGTGNEQYF
D: TRBD1
V: TRBV11-2

CDR3: CASSPGTQEGVDEQFF
D: NA
V: TRBV12-3/TRBV12-4

CDR3: CASSLGLGSQSDEQFF
D: NA
V: TRBV5-1

CDR3: CASSQDPGGTYGYTF
D: NA
V: TRBV14

CDR3: CAISEPMGRADLNEQFF
D: NA
V: TRBV10-3

CDR3: CASSDLAGYTF
D: NA
V: TRBV6-4

CDR3: CASSTRGPGSGANVLTF
D: NA
V: TRBV2

CDR3: CASSLGLPLPREVEPQYF
D: NA
V: TRBV5-1

CDR3: CASSLGRSSTDTQYF
D: NA
V: TRBV5-5

CDR3: CSARGGGQGNTEAFF
D: TRBD1
V: TRBV20-1

CDR3: CAWSVRTGASETQYF
D: TRBD1
V: TRBV30